These 23 T cell receptor beta chains came from one sample sequenced in a study of graft-versus-host responses after intestinal transplantation. The repertoire was sequenced with immunoSEQ multiplex PCR; TCRdb's copy has only in-frame clones and lacks some. Of approximately 33,000 clones listed, roughly 80% are singletons. Their recognized antigens are unknown. This material consisted of unstimulated CD8+ T cells sorted from spleen or lymph node cells, taken before intestinal transplant. Source of these receptors: a human donor who received an intestinal transplant.

This clone was seen a handful of times. J is TRBJ1-6 and V is TRBV27; TRBD1 aligns across 12 bases. Trimming took 3 bases from V and 10 from J; bases not matched to a gene: 10. Germline values: CDR1 MNHEY, CDR2 SMNVEV (reference sequence). The CDR3 loop spans 17 amino acids. This CDR3 reads CASSLIGTGGRGSPLHF. The CDR3, as DNA: TGTGCCAGCAGTTTGATTGGGACAGGGGGCAGGGGGTCACCCCTCCACTTT.

The CDR3 DNA reads as TGTGCCAGCAGTGAAGGGACAATCAGCACAGATACGCAGTATTTT. As protein: CASSEGTISTDTQYF. The chain uses TRBV2 and TRBJ2-3, with D perhaps TRBD1 (5 bases). V was pared by 1 base and J by 0 bases, with 8 bases between. The germline CDR1 and CDR2 sequences are SNHLY and FYNNEI. This CDR3 has 15 amino acids.

The chain uses TRBV7-9 and TRBJ2-1, with a possible D match to TRBD1 (6 bases). Germline-derived CDR1 and CDR2 are SEHNR and FQNEAQ (reference sequence). The CDR3 length is 16 residues. Trimming cost V 8 bases and J 1 base, with 18 bases left between them. CDR3 in amino acids: CASPSKQGVSYNEQFF. Here the CDR3 DNA reads TGTGCCAGCCCTTCGAAACAGGGAGTTTCCTACAATGAGCAGTTCTTC.

The V and J genes are TRBV6-4 and TRBJ2-1, with a weak D call TRBD1 (6 bases). Germline V gene data show CDR1 as MRHNA and CDR2 as SNTAGT. This CDR3 is 13 amino acids long. Deletions cut 6 bases from V and 6 bases from J, with 12 bases between. The CDR3 bases are TGTGCCAGCAGCACAGGGTTCCCCAATGAGCAGTTCTTC. Translation: CASSTGFPNEQFF.

J is TRBJ1-1 and V is TRBV28; D is unclear. Trimming took off 7 bases at V and 2 bases at J, with 11 bases between the two ends. Germline V gene sequence: CDR1 MDHEN, CDR2 SYDVKM. The CDR3 is made up of 13 amino acids. The CDR3 bases are TGTGCCAGCACCCTTACGGGTAACACTGAAGCTTTCTTT. Protein: CASTLTGNTEAFF.

V is TRBV19 and J is TRBJ2-7; no clear D gene. Germline V lookup: CDR1 LNHDA, CDR2 SQIVND (reference sequence). The CDR3 is 15 residues long. V shed 4 bases and J shed 3 bases, with 16 bases lying between them. The CDR3 here is CASSTSFDTGYEQYF. In DNA, the CDR3 is TGTGCCAGTAGTACTTCCTTTGATACGGGCTACGAGCAGTACTTC.

J is TRBJ2-7 and V is TRBV27; the match to TRBD2 covers 10 bases. The CDR3 spans 14 residues. The J segment lost 5 bases and the V segment lost 5 bases, leaving 6 bases of the junction unmatched. Germline V lookup: CDR1 MNHEY, CDR2 SMNVEV (reference sequence). The CDR3 DNA reads as TGTGCCAGCAGTCCTATAGCGGGAGGACACGAGCAGTACTTC. It encodes CASSPIAGGHEQYF.

Only a few counts were recorded for this clone. The gene calls are TRBV6-5 and TRBJ1-2; TRBD1 might be the D (6 bases). The CDR3 sequence is 14 residues long. The V and J ends lost 5 bases and 4 bases respectively, with 14 bases between them. Germline V gene sequence: CDR1 MNHEY, CDR2 SVGAGI. CDR3 amino acids: CASSMGGGGYGYTF. The CDR3 bases are TGTGCCAGCAGTATGGGAGGGGGGGGCTATGGCTACACCTTC.

The chain has TRBV4-1 and TRBJ1-6; 7 bases line up with TRBD1. Trimming cost V 1 base and J 13 bases; bases outside gene matches: 7. CDR1 is MGHRA and CDR2 is YSYEKL in the germline V gene. This CDR3 spans 14 amino acids. In DNA form, the CDR3 reads TGCGCCAGCAGCCAAGGGGGACAGCGGAATCCCCTCCACTTT. It is translated as CASSQGGQRNPLHF.

The chain employs TRBV4-1 and TRBJ2-7, with 7 nucleotides matching TRBD1. Trimming at V came to 1 base and at J to 4 bases, leaving 7 bases not matched to a gene. The CDR3 loop spans 15 amino acids. CDR1 MGHRA and CDR2 YSYEKL come from the germline V gene. CDR3 residues: CASSQGEDRLYEQYF. In DNA, the CDR3 is TGCGCCAGCAGCCAAGGAGAGGACAGGTTGTACGAGCAGTACTTC.

V and J are TRBV5-4 and TRBJ2-7; 14 bases line up with TRBD2. The length of the CDR3 is 17 residues. The germline V gene has CDR1 SGHNT and CDR2 YYREEE (reference sequence). V trimming: 5 bases; J trimming: 3 bases; junction bases outside the gene matches: 10. The CDR3 is CASSWTSGRNGGYEQYF. The CDR3 DNA follows: TGTGCCAGCAGTTGGACTAGCGGGAGGAATGGGGGCTACGAGCAGTACTTC. Looking up the rest from reference TRBV5-4 and TRBJ2-7 gives the full variable domain: ETGVTQSPTHLIKTRGQQVTLRCSSQSGHNTVSWYQQALGQGPQFIFQYYREEENGRGNFPPRFSGLQFPNYSSELNVNALELDDSALYLCASSWTSGRNGGYEQYFGPGTRLTVT.

This clone was seen once. The chain recombines TRBV6-1 with TRBJ2-3; 10 bases are a match to TRBD2. CDR1 is MNHNS and CDR2 is SASEGT in the germline V gene. The J segment lost 3 bases and the V segment lost 1 base, leaving 4 bases of the junction unmatched. This CDR3 is 16 amino acids long. The CDR3 nucleotides are TGTGCCAGCAGTGAAGAGAGCGGGGGGGCAACAGATACGCAGTATTTT. This sequence encodes CASSEESGGATDTQYF.

V is TRBV19 and J is TRBJ1-1; D possibly corresponds to TRBD1 (6 bases). The germline V gene has CDR1 LNHDA and CDR2 SQIVND (reference sequence). The CDR3 spans 16 residues. V was pared by 8 bases and J by 1 base, with 20 bases between. The CDR3 region is CASRGRGGTQNTEAFF. The CDR3 nucleotides are TGTGCCAGTCGTGGGAGGGGGGGGACACAGAACACTGAAGCTTTCTTT.

This chain links TRBV27 with TRBJ2-5, with D perhaps TRBD2 (6 bases). The end of the DNA aligns better with TRBJ2-7, so the J call may be wrong. There are 16 residues in the CDR3. Per germline, CDR1 MNHEY and CDR2 SMNVEV (reference sequence). The CDR3 region has the DNA TGTGCCAGCAGTCCCCCTTGGGCCGGGGGATCCTACGAGCAGTACTTC. It yields the protein CASSPPWAGGSYEQYF.

This clone was observed a few times. V is TRBV6-5 and J is TRBJ1-4, with D uncertain. Trimming cost V 0 bases and J 6 bases, with 8 bases left between them. Germline CDR1 and CDR2: MNHEY and SVGAGI. This CDR3 comprises 14 residues. The CDR3 DNA sequence: TGTGCCAGCAGTTACTCGAACGGAGATGAAAAACTGTTTTTT. Protein product: CASSYSNGDEKLFF.

This clone has just a few counts. The V gene is TRBV29-1, the J gene TRBJ1-2, with 9 bases identical to TRBD1. Germline V gene lookup returns CDR1 SQVTM and CDR2 ANQGSEA. V trimming: 6 bases; J trimming: 8 bases; junction bases outside the gene matches: 13. The CDR3 covers 14 residues. The DNA for the CDR3 is TGCAGCGTCCAAACAGGGGGCGACTTTGCAGGCTACACCTTC. Protein product: CSVQTGGDFAGYTF.

This clone was observed a handful of times. This chain joins TRBV28 and TRBJ1-1, with D possibly TRBD1 on 6 matching bases. V was cut by 4 bases and J by 2 bases, with 11 bases left in between. The CDR3 extends over 14 amino acids. Germline values: CDR1 MDHEN, CDR2 SYDVKM. The CDR3 sequence: CASSSRDINTEAFF. CDR3 coding DNA: TGTGCCAGCAGTTCCCGGGACATTAACACTGAAGCTTTCTTT.

The V gene is TRBV5-1, the J gene TRBJ1-1; TRBD1 matches 10 bases. With V trimmed by 4 bases and J by 3 bases, 6 bases remained unmatched. Germline V CDR1 and CDR2: SGHRS, YFSETQ. There are 15 residues in the CDR3. The CDR3 DNA sequence: TGCGCCAGCAGCGGGTGGGACAGGGGTGACACTGAAGCTTTCTTT. Residues: CASSGWDRGDTEAFF. Variable domain in full (rest from reference TRBV5-1 and TRBJ1-1): KAGVTQTPRYLIKTRGQQVTLSCSPISGHRSVSWYQQTPGQGLQFLFEYFSETQRNKGNFPGRFSGRQFSNSRSEMNVSTLELGDSALYLCASSGWDRGDTEAFFGQGTRLTVV.

V is TRBV6-1 and J is TRBJ1-4, with TRBD1 as a possible D gene (6 bases). Trimming shortened V by 1 base and J by 0 bases, and 9 bases separated the two germline ends. Germline V gene sequence: CDR1 MNHNS, CDR2 SASEGT. There are 16 residues in the CDR3. This CDR3 reads CASSEGTVPTNEKLFF. The CDR3 nucleotides read TGTGCCAGCAGTGAAGGGACAGTACCAACTAATGAAAAACTGTTTTTT.

V usage is TRBV5-8 and J usage is TRBJ2-3; perhaps TRBD2 as D (6 bases). V lost 4 bases, J lost 1 base, and 19 bases lay in between. CDR1 and CDR2 (germline): SGHTS, YDEGEE. CDR3 size: 17 residues. The CDR3, as DNA: TGTGCCAGCAGCATAAGTAGCGGTGCGGGACGCACAGATACGCAGTATTTT. Its translation is CASSISSGAGRTDTQYF. The entire variable domain, with the rest obtained from reference TRBV5-8 and TRBJ2-3, is as follows: EAGVTQSPTHLIKTRGQQATLRCSPISGHTSVYWYQQALGLGLQFLLWYDEGEERNRGNFPPRFSGRQFPNYSSELNVNALELEDSALYLCASSISSGAGRTDTQYFGPGTRLTVL.

The chain carries TRBV7-8 and TRBJ1-5; no clear D. Germline-derived CDR1 and CDR2 are SGHVS and FQNEAQ. The germline V and J ends were trimmed by 1 base and 11 bases, with 18 bases remaining between them. The CDR3 sequence is 15 residues long. CDR3 DNA: TGTGCCAGCAGCTTAGGTATGGACGCGCGGGCCGCCCAGCATTTT. Protein product: CASSLGMDARAAQHF.

The V gene is TRBV13, the J gene TRBJ2-7; 10 bases are a match to TRBD2. CDR1 and CDR2 from the germline V gene are PRHDT and FYEKMQ (reference sequence). This CDR3 contains 15 residues. Trimming removed 4 bases from V and 4 bases from J; junction bases left unmatched: 7. The CDR3 nucleotides are TGTGCCAGCAGCTATGGGGGACTAGCGAGTTACGAGCAGTACTTC. This encodes CASSYGGLASYEQYF.

The chain joins TRBV18 to TRBJ2-7; tentatively, D is TRBD2 (6 bases). CDR1 is KGHSH and CDR2 is LQKENI in the germline V gene. The CDR3 is 16 residues long. Trimming removed 2 bases from V and 2 bases from J, with 16 bases in between. The DNA for the CDR3 is TGTGCCAGCTCACCAGCGGAGGGCTTGAGAACCTACGAGCAGTACTTC. Translating it yields CASSPAEGLRTYEQYF.